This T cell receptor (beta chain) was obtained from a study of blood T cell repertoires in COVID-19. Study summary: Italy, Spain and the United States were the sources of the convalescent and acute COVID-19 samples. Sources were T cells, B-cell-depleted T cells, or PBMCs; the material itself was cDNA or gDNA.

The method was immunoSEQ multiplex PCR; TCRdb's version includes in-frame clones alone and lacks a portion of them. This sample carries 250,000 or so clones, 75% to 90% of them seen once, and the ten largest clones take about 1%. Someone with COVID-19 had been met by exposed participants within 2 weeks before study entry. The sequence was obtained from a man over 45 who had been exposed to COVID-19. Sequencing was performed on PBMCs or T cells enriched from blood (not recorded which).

The chain's CDR3 is CATSDPGEGGQETQYF. The CDR3 bases are TGTGCCACCAGTGACCCGGGGGAGGGGGGACAAGAGACCCAGTACTTC. The chain has TRBV24-1 and TRBJ2-5; D might be TRBD2 (7 bases). Deletions cut 4 bases from V and 2 bases from J, with 16 bases between. This CDR3 has 16 residues. Germline assignment: CDR1 KGHDR and CDR2 SFDVKD.